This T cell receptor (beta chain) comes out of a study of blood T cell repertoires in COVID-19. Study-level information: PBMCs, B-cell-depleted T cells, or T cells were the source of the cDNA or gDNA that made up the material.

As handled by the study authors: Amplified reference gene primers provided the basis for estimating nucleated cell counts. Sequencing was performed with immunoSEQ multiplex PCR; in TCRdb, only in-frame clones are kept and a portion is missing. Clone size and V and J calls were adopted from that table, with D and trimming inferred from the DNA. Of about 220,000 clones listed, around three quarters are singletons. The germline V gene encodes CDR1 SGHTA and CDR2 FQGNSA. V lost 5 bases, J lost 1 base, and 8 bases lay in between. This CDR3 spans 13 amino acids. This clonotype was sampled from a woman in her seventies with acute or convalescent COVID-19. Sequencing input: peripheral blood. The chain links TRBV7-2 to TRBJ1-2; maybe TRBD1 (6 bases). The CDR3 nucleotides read TGTGCCAGCAGCGCGGACAGTAACTATGGCTACACCTTC. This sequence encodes CASSADSNYGYTF.